A selection of T cell receptor beta chains follows, all from one sample in a study of CD8+CD57+ T cells in acquired aplastic anemia. A single record per CDR3 protein comes from TCRdb applying MiXCR to the reads. The repertoire consists of 260,000 or so distinct CDR3 sequences, with 82% occurring once and the leading ten covering roughly two fifths. Sequences were obtained from sorted CD4+, CD8+, or CD8+CD57+ T cells (not recorded which) from PBMCs. Every receptor here comes from a human donor with aplastic anemia. CDR3s include the opening cysteine and the closing phenylalanine or tryptophan. A D gene is named only where the DNA matches it firmly. Expanded clones are given a class, and other clones once, few, many or no size at all.

V: TRBV7-8
D: .
J: TRBJ2-7
size: few
DNA: TGTGCCAGCAGTTACGCGCAGGGTAACTATACGCAGTACTTC
CDR3: CASSYAQGNYTQYF

V: TRBV2
D: .
J: TRBJ1-3
size: few
DNA: TGTGCCAGCAGTCTAACTCGGACGGACTCTGGAAACACCATATATTTT
CDR3: CASSLTRTDSGNTIYF

V: TRBV9
D: .
J: TRBJ2-3
size: .
DNA: TGTGCCAGCGGCGACGAAGGGGACCCTACGCAGTACTTT
CDR3: CASGDEGDPTQYF

V: TRBV5-5
D: .
J: TRBJ2-5
size: .
DNA: TGTGCCACCAGCAGGTGGGGGCAGCAAGAGACCCAGTACTTC
CDR3: CATSRWGQQETQYF

V: TRBV14
D: .
J: TRBJ1-2
size: .
DNA: TGTGCCAGCAGCCAAGATCAGACTACGAGCAGTACTTCCTTC
CDR3: CASSQDQTTSSTSF

V: TRBV7-2
D: .
J: TRBJ2-1
size: .
DNA: TGTGCCAGCAGCTTTCAAAGAAGCGCGGATAGCGATGAGCAGTTCTTC
CDR3: CASSFQRSADSDEQFF

V: TRBV7-8
D: TRBD1
J: TRBJ1-2
size: .
DNA: TGTGCCAGCAGCTTTCATCCAGACGGGACAGCCTATGCCTACACCTTC
CDR3: CASSFHPDGTAYAYTF

V: TRBV5-6
D: .
J: TRBJ2-3
size: .
DNA: TGTGCCAGCAGCCTGACGCCAGATACGCAGTATTTT
CDR3: CASSLTPDTQYF

V: TRBV9
D: .
J: TRBJ2-5
size: .
DNA: TGTGCCAGCAGCTTAGCGCACGATACAAAGGATTTTCAGTACTTC
CDR3: CASSLAHDTKDFQYF

V: TRBV7-4
D: .
J: TRBJ2-6
size: .
DNA: TGTGCCAGCAGCTTAGCCGGTAGCTACGGGGCCAACGTCCTCGCGTTC
CDR3: CASSLAGSYGANVLAF

V: TRBV19
D: .
J: TRBJ1-1
size: .
DNA: TGTGCCAGTAGTATAATTGGGGCTGAAGCTTTCTTT
CDR3: CASSIIGAEAFF

V: TRBV29-1
D: .
J: TRBJ1-1
size: .
DNA: TGCAGCGTTGACCTCGCCCCCACTGAAGCTTTCTTT
CDR3: CSVDLAPTEAFF

V: TRBV11-3
D: .
J: TRBJ2-3
size: .
DNA: TGTGCCAGCAGCTTAGGGGGGCGTAATACGCAGTATTTT
CDR3: CASSLGGRNTQYF

V: TRBV7-6
D: .
J: TRBJ2-7
size: .
DNA: TGCGCCAGCACCCTGGGGATAGATTACGCTGGGTCCTTC
CDR3: CASTLGIDYAGSF

V: TRBV20-1
D: TRBD2
J: TRBJ2-3
size: few
DNA: TGCAGTGCTAGAGATCTCGGGACTAGCGGGGACTCAGATACGCAGTATTTT
CDR3: CSARDLGTSGDSDTQYF

V: TRBV7-8
D: TRBD2
J: TRBJ2-1
size: .
DNA: TGTGCCAGCAGCCTAGCGGGGGGATCCTGTGAGCACGTCTTC
CDR3: CASSLAGGSCEHVF

V: TRBV7-8
D: .
J: TRBJ2-5
size: .
DNA: TGTGCCAGCAGTTTCGGGGTTTCGGCAGATACGGAGTACCAGTACTTC
CDR3: CASSFGVSADTEYQYF

V: TRBV7-2
D: .
J: TRBJ1-2
size: .
DNA: TGTGCCAGCAGTTCGGAGGGGGACGGGGGAGTAACCCGCTACACCTTC
CDR3: CASSSEGDGGVTRYTF

V: TRBV11-3
D: .
J: TRBJ1-6
size: .
DNA: TGTGCCAGCAGCTTAGAACTTACAGCGAATTCACCCCTCCACTTT
CDR3: CASSLELTANSPLHF

V: TRBV7-9
D: .
J: TRBJ1-1
size: .
DNA: TGTGCCAGCAGCCCCGCGATAGTCACTGAAGCTTTCTTT
CDR3: CASSPAIVTEAFF

V: TRBV7-8
D: .
J: TRBJ2-5
size: once
DNA: TGTGTCAGCAGCTTAGGGGGAAGCCCCGAGACCCAGTACTTC
CDR3: CVSSLGGSPETQYF

V: TRBV2
D: TRBD1
J: TRBJ2-7
size: few
DNA: TGTGCCAGCAGCAATGGACAGGGGGCCTACGAGCAGTACTTC
CDR3: CASSNGQGAYEQYF

V: TRBV11-2
D: .
J: TRBJ1-2
size: .
DNA: TGTGCCAGCAACTTGGATCTGTCTGGCTACACCTTC
CDR3: CASNLDLSGYTF

V: TRBV15
D: .
J: TRBJ2-5
size: .
DNA: TGTGCCACCAGCTTAGGCTCAGGCCAAGATACCCAGTACTTC
CDR3: CATSLGSGQDTQYF

V: TRBV7-9
D: .
J: TRBJ1-3
size: .
DNA: TGTGCCAGCAGCTTAGAAAGAAGCGGGGGGAGCACCATATATTTT
CDR3: CASSLERSGGSTIYF